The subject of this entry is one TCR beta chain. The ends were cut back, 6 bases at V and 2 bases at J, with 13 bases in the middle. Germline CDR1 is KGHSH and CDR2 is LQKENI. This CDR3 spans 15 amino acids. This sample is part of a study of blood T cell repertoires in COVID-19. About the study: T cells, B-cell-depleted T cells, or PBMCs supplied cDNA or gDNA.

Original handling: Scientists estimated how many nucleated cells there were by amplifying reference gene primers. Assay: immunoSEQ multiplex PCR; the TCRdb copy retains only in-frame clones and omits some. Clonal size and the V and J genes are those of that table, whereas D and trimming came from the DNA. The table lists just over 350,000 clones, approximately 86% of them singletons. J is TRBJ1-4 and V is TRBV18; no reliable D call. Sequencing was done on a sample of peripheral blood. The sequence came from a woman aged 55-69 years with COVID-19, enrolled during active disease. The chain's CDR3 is CASSGATATNEKLFF. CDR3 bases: TGTGCCAGCTCGGGTGCTACAGCCACTAATGAAAAACTGTTTTTT.